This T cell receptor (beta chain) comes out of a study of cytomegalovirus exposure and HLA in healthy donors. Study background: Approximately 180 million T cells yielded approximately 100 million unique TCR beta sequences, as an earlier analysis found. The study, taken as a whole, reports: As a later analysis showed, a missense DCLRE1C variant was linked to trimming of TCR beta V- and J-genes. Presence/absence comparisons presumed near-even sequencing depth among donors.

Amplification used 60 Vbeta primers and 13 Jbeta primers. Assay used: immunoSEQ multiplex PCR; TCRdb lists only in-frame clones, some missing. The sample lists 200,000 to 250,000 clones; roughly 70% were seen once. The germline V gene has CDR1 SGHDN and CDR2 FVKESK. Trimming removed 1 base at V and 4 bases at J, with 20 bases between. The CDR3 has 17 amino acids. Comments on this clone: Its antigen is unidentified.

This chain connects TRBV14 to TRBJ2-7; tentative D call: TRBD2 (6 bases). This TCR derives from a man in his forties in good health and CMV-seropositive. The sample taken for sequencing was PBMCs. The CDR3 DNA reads TGTGCCAGCAGCCAAGTGAGAGACCAGGGACTGAAGTACGAGCAGTACTTC. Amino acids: CASSQVRDQGLKYEQYF.